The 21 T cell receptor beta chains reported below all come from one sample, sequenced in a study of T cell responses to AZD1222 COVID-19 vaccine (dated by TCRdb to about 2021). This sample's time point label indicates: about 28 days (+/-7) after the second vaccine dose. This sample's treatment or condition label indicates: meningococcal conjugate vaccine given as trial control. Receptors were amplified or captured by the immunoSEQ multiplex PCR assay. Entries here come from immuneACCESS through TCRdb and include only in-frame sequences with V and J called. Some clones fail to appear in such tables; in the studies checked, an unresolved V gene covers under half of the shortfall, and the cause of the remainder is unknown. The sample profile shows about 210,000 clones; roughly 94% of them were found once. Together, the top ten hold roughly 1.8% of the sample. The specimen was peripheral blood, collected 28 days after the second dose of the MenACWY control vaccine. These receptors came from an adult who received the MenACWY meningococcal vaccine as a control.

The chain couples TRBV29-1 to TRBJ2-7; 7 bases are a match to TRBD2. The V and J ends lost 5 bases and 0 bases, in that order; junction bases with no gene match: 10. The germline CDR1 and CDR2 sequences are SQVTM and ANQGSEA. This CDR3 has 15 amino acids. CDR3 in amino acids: CSVYHPGGTSYEQYF. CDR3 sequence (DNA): TGCAGCGTTTATCATCCGGGAGGAACCTCCTACGAGCAGTACTTC.

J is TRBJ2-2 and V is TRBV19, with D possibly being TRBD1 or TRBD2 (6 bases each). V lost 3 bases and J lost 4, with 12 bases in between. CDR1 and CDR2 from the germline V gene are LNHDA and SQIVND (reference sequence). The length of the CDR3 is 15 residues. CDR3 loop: CASSIGGQGTGELFF. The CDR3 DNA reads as TGTGCCAGTAGTATTGGGGGGCAGGGCACCGGGGAGCTGTTTTTT. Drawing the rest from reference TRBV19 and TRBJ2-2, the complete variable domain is DGGITQSPKYLFRKEGQNVTLSCEQNLNHDAMYWYRQDPGQGLRLIYYSQIVNDFQKGDIAEGYSVSREKKESFPLTVTSAQKNPTAFYLCASSIGGQGTGELFFGEGSRLTVL.

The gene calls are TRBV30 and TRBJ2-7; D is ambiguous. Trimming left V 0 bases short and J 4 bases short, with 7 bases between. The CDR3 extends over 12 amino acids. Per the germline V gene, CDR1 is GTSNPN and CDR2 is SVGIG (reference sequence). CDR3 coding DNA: TGTGCCTGGAGTGTAGACGTTTACGAGCAGTACTTC. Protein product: CAWSVDVYEQYF.

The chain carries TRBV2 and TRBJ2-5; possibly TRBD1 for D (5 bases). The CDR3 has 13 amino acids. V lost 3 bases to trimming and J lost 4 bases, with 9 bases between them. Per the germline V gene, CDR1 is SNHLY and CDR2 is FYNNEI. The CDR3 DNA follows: TGTGCCAGCAGTGATTGGGGCACAGAGACCCAGTACTTC. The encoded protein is CASSDWGTETQYF.

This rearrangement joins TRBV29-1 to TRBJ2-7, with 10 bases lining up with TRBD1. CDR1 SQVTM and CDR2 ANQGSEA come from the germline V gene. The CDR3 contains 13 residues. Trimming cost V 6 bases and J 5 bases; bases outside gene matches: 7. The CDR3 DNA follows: TGCAGCGTGACTGACAGGGGGCTTAACGAGCAGTACTTC. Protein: CSVTDRGLNEQYF.

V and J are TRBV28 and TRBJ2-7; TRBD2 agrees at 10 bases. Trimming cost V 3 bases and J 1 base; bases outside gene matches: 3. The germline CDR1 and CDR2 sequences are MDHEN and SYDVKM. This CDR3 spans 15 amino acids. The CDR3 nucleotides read TGTGCCAGCAGTTTGCTAGCGGGAGTATCCTACGAGCAGTACTTC. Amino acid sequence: CASSLLAGVSYEQYF.

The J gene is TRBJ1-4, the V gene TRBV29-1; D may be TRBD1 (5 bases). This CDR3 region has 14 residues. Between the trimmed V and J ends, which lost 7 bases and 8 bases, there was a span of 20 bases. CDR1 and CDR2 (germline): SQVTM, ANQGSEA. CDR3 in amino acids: CSADLGGMCEKLFF. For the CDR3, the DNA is TGCAGCGCTGACCTCGGGGGAATGTGCGAAAAACTGTTTTTT.

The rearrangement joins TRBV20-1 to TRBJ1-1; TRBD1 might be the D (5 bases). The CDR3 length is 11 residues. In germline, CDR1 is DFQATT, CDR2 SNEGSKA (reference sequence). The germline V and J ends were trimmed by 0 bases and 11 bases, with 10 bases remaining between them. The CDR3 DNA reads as TGCAGTGCTAGAGATGGGGGAACGGCTTTCTTT. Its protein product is CSARDGGTAFF.

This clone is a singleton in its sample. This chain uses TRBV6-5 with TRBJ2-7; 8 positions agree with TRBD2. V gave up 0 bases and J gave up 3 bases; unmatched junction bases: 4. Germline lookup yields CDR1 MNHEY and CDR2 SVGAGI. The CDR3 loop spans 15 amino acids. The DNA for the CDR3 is TGTGCCAGCAGTTACTCGAGCGCGGGAGGCTACGAGCAGTACTTC. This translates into CASSYSSAGGYEQYF.

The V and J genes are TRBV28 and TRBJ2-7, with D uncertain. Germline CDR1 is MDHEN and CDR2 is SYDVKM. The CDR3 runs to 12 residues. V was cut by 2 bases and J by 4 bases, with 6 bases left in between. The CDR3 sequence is CASSLVEYEQYF. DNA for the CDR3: TGTGCCAGCAGTTTAGTAGAATACGAGCAGTACTTC.

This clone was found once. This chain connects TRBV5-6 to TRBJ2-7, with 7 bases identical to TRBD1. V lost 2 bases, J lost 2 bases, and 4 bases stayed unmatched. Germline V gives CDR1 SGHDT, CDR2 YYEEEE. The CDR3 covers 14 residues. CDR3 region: CASSFGDRAYEQYF. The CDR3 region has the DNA TGTGCCAGCAGCTTTGGGGACAGAGCCTACGAGCAGTACTTC.

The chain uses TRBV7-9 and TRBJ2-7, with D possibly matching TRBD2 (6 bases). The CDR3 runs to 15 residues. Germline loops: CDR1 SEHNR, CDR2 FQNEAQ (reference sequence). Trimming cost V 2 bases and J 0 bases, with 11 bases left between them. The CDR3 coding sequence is TGTGCCAGCAGCTTATTTGCTAGCGCCTCCTACGAGCAGTACTTC. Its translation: CASSLFASASYEQYF.

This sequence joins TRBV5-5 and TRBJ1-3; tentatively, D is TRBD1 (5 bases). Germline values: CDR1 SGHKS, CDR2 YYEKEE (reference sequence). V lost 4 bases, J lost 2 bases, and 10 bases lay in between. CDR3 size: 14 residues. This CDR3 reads CASSTGVPGNTIYF. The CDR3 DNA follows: TGTGCCAGCAGCACAGGTGTTCCTGGAAACACCATATATTTT.

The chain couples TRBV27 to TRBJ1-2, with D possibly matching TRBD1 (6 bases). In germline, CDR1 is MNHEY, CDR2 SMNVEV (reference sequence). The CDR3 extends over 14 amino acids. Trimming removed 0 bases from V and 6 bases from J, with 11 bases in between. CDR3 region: CASSLSTRGNGYTF. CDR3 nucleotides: TGTGCCAGCAGTTTATCCACCAGGGGTAATGGCTACACCTTC.

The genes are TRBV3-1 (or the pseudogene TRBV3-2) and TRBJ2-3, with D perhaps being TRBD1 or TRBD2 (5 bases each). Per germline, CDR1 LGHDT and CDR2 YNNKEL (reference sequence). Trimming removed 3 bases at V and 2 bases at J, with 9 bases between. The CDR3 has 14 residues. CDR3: CASSQRGYTDTQYF. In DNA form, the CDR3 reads TGTGCCAGCAGCCAGAGGGGATACACAGATACGCAGTATTTT.

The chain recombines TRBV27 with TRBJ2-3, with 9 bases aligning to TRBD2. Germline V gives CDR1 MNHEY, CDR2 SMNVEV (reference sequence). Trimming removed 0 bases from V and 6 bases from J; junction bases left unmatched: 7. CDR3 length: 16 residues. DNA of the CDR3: TGTGCCAGCAGTTTATCTGGCGGGAGGGCCACCGATACGCAGTATTTT. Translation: CASSLSGGRATDTQYF.

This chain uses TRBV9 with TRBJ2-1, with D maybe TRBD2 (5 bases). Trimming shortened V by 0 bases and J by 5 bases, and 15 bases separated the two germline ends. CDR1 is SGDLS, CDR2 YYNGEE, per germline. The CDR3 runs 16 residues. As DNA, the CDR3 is TGTGCCAGCAGCGTAGATCCCCGCGGACTGAACAATGAGCAGTTCTTC. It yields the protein CASSVDPRGLNNEQFF.

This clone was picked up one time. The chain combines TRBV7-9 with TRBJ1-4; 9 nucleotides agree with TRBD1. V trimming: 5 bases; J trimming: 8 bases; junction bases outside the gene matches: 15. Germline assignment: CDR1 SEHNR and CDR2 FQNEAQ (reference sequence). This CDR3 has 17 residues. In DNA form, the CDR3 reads TGTGCCAGCAGCCGACAACCCCCGGGGACAGGGAAGGAAAAACTGTTTTTT. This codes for CASSRQPPGTGKEKLFF.

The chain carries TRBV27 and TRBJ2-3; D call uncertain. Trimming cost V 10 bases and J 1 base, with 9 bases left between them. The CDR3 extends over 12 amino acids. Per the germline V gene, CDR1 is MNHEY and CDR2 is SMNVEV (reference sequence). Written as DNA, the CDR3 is TGTGCCACTGGAAGGGGCACAGATACGCAGTATTTT. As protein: CATGRGTDTQYF.

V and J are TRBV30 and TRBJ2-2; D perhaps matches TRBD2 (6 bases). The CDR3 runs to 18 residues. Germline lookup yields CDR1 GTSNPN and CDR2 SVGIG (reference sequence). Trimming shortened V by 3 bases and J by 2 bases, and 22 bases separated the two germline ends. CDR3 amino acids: CAWRSRLLRRDNTGELFF. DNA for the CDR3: TGTGCCTGGAGGTCCCGCTTGTTGAGGAGGGATAACACCGGGGAGCTGTTTTTT. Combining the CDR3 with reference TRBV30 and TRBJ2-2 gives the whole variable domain SQTIHQWPATLVQPVGSPLSLECTVEGTSNPNLYWYRQAAGRGLQLLFYSVGIGQISSEVPQNLSASRPQDRQFILSSKKLLLSDSGFYLCAWRSRLLRRDNTGELFFGEGSRLTVL.

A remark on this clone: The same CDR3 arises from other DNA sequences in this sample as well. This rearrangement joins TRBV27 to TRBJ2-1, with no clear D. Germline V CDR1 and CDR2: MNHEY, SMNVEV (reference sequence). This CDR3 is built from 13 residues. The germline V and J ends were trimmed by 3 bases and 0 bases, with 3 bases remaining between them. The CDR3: CASSLSSYNEQFF. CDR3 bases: TGTGCCAGCAGTTTGAGCTCCTACAATGAGCAGTTCTTC.